Below, 23 T cell receptor beta chains from the same sample are listed, as sequenced in a study of shared clonotypes between healthy human individuals. The repertoire was sequenced with immunoSEQ multiplex PCR; TCRdb's copy has only in-frame clones and lacks some. This table holds some 1 million clones, 70% to 80% found once. The specimen was memory CD4+ T cells sorted from blood. The subset here: CD45RA-negative fraction. The receptors were gathered from a man younger than 35 in good health.

The chain carries TRBV19 and TRBJ2-1; 8 bases map to TRBD2. V gave up 3 bases and J gave up 5 bases; unmatched junction bases: 6. The CDR3 runs to 15 residues. From germline, CDR1 is LNHDA and CDR2 SQIVND (reference sequence). The CDR3 coding sequence is TGTGCCAGTAGTATTGGTAGCGGGGCGAACAATGAGCAGTTCTTC. Protein product: CASSIGSGANNEQFF. Filled out from reference TRBV19 and TRBJ2-1, the complete variable domain reads DGGITQSPKYLFRKEGQNVTLSCEQNLNHDAMYWYRQDPGQGLRLIYYSQIVNDFQKGDIAEGYSVSREKKESFPLTVTSAQKNPTAFYLCASSIGSGANNEQFFGPGTRLTVL.

The genes are TRBV5-6 and TRBJ2-2, with 7 bases aligning to TRBD1. Looked up from germline, CDR1 is SGHDT and CDR2 is YYEEEE. V shed 4 bases, J shed 4 bases, and the junction held 4 bases outside the gene matches. The CDR3 extends over 14 amino acids. Here the CDR3 reads CASSMGQSTGELFF. The CDR3 bases are TGTGCCAGCAGCATGGGACAGAGCACCGGGGAGCTGTTTTTT.

V is TRBV6-5 and J is TRBJ2-1; 8 bases are shared with TRBD1. V lost 7 bases and J lost 8; bases outside the gene matches: 4. The germline gives CDR1 MNHEY, CDR2 SVGAGI. This CDR3 has 12 residues. For the CDR3, the DNA is TGTGCCAGCACTGACAGGGGACATGAGCAGTTCTTC. Protein product: CASTDRGHEQFF.

This clone appeared a few times. V gene TRBV9 combines with J gene TRBJ2-5, with 12 bases lining up with TRBD2. The CDR3 runs 18 residues. The germline V gene encodes CDR1 SGDLS and CDR2 YYNGEE. The ends lost 0 bases at V and 5 bases at J; junction bases unmatched: 11. The CDR3 loop reads CASSVASGGALGAETQYF. The CDR3, as DNA: TGTGCCAGCAGCGTAGCTAGCGGGGGGGCCTTAGGCGCGGAGACCCAGTACTTC.

The V gene is TRBV6-5, the J gene TRBJ1-6; no clear D. The CDR3 loop spans 13 amino acids. The V and J ends lost 0 bases and 5 bases respectively, with 2 bases between them. The germline V gene encodes CDR1 MNHEY and CDR2 SVGAGI. As DNA, the CDR3 is TGTGCCAGCAGTTACTCGGATAATTCACCCCTCCACTTT. Protein product: CASSYSDNSPLHF.

A few counts support this clone. The same CDR3 can be traced to other DNA sequences in this sample. This sequence joins TRBV30 and TRBJ1-1; D gene uncertain. Germline V gene sequence: CDR1 GTSNPN, CDR2 SVGIG (reference sequence). V was cut by 0 bases and J by 2 bases, with 7 bases left in between. This CDR3 is 13 amino acids long. The CDR3: CAWSVLSNTEAFF. DNA for the CDR3: TGTGCCTGGAGTGTATTATCTAACACTGAAGCTTTCTTT.

Only a few counts were recorded for this clone. The rearrangement links TRBV27 to TRBJ1-1, with D unresolved. Deletions cut 6 bases from V and 11 bases from J, with 13 bases between. The CDR3 totals 11 residues. CDR1 MNHEY and CDR2 SMNVEV come from the germline V gene (reference sequence). CDR3 sequence (DNA): TGTGCCAGCAGGCGACAAGGTCGGGCTTTCTTT. Its protein product is CASRRQGRAFF.

The V gene is TRBV11-3, the J gene TRBJ2-7; D call uncertain. The V end was cut by 1 base, the J end by 2 bases, with 9 bases between. The CDR3 runs to 14 residues. In germline, CDR1 is SGHNT, CDR2 YENEEA. The CDR3 spells CASSLAPGPYEQYF. DNA of the CDR3: TGTGCCAGCAGCTTAGCCCCGGGTCCCTACGAGCAGTACTTC.

This clone was seen once. This rearrangement joins TRBV9 to TRBJ1-4, with a tentative D call TRBD1 (6 bases). CDR1 and CDR2 (germline): SGDLS, YYNGEE. The V and J ends lost 1 base and 0 bases respectively, with 10 bases between them. The CDR3 consists of 16 residues. The CDR3 DNA reads as TGTGCCAGCAGCGTATCGGGGGCTTCAACTAATGAAAAACTGTTTTTT. This sequence encodes CASSVSGASTNEKLFF.

V gene TRBV30 combines with J gene TRBJ2-1; 12 bases agree with TRBD2. Germline trimming cut 0 bases from V and 9 bases from J; bases unmatched to any gene: 15. The germline CDR1 and CDR2 sequences are GTSNPN and SVGIG (reference sequence). CDR3 length equals 18 residues. CDR3 loop: CAWSVRGLLAGGSGEQFF. CDR3 in DNA: TGTGCCTGGAGTGTAAGAGGGCTTCTAGCGGGAGGGTCGGGTGAGCAGTTCTTC.

The chain joins TRBV19 to TRBJ1-4; no clear D gene. CDR1 is LNHDA, CDR2 SQIVND, per germline (reference sequence). V gave up 6 bases and J gave up 5 bases, with 10 bases separating them. The CDR3 sequence is 13 residues long. CDR3 amino acids: CASSLDRNEKLFF. In DNA, the CDR3 is TGTGCCAGTAGCCTAGACCGGAATGAAAAACTGTTTTTT. The full variable domain, rest sourced from reference TRBV19 and TRBJ1-4, is DGGITQSPKYLFRKEGQNVTLSCEQNLNHDAMYWYRQDPGQGLRLIYYSQIVNDFQKGDIAEGYSVSREKKESFPLTVTSAQKNPTAFYLCASSLDRNEKLFFGSGTQLSVL.

The chain employs TRBV11-2 and TRBJ2-6; 7 bases map to TRBD1. CDR1 SGHAT and CDR2 FQNNGV come from the germline V gene. The CDR3 consists of 18 residues. After removal of 4 bases from V and 0 bases from J, the junction contained 9 bases not matched to a gene. DNA of the CDR3: TGTGCCAGCAGCTCATATAGGGGGCCCAGCTCTGGGGCCAACGTCCTGACTTTC. This sequence encodes CASSSYRGPSSGANVLTF.

The CDR3 loop reads CASSDGGGTEAFF. The CDR3 DNA reads as TGCGCCAGCAGTGATGGGGGAGGCACTGAAGCTTTCTTT. The chain has TRBV10-2 and TRBJ1-1; possibly TRBD1 for D (5 bases). V dropped 3 bases and J dropped 4 bases, with 9 bases sitting between them. The CDR3 runs 13 residues. Per germline, CDR1 WSHSY and CDR2 SAAADI.

Note on this clone: This sample also contains other DNA sequences that code for the same CDR3. This chain joins TRBV10-3 and TRBJ2-7; TRBD1 is a possible D gene (5 bases). The V and J ends lost 0 bases and 3 bases respectively, with 6 bases between them. CDR3 length equals 13 residues. Germline V gives CDR1 ENHRY, CDR2 SYGVKD. CDR3 sequence reads: CAISESGVYEQYF. DNA for the CDR3: TGTGCCATCAGTGAGTCAGGGGTCTACGAGCAGTACTTC.

This rearrangement joins TRBV6-6 to TRBJ1-4; the D is unclear. In germline, CDR1 is MNHNY, CDR2 SVGAGI (reference sequence). The CDR3 length is 13 residues. Trimming took 4 bases from V and 8 from J, leaving 11 bases between them. CDR3 residues: CASSSTQREKLFF. CDR3 bases: TGTGCCAGCAGTTCGACCCAGAGGGAAAAACTGTTTTTT.

This clone turned up a few times. The chain joins TRBV2 to TRBJ2-7, with no clear D. This CDR3 region has 11 residues. CDR1 and CDR2 (germline): SNHLY, FYNNEI. V was shortened by 11 bases and J by 0 bases, with 8 bases between the two germline ends. CDR3 in DNA: TGTGCCGTAAGGGACTCCTACGAGCAGTACTTC. Encoded protein: CAVRDSYEQYF. Variable domain in full (rest from reference TRBV2 and TRBJ2-7): EPEVTQTPSHQVTQMGQEVILRCVPISNHLYFYWYRQILGQKVEFLVSFYNNEISEKSEIFDDQFSVERPDGSNFTLKIRSTKLEDSAMYFCAVRDSYEQYFGPGTRLTVT.

As regards this clone: Other DNA sequences in this sample translate to the same CDR3. The chain joins TRBV28 to TRBJ2-2; no clear D gene. The CDR3 loop spans 12 amino acids. V lost 4 bases to trimming and J lost 4 bases, with 4 bases between them. Per the germline V gene, CDR1 is MDHEN and CDR2 is SYDVKM. In nucleotides, the CDR3 is TGTGCCAGCAGTTCGTCCACCGGGGAGCTGTTTTTT. Protein product: CASSSSTGELFF.

The chain combines TRBV29-1 with TRBJ2-2, with TRBD2 matching 11 bases. Germline V gene data show CDR1 as SQVTM and CDR2 as ANQGSEA. Germline trimming cut 2 bases from V and 12 bases from J; bases unmatched to any gene: 14. The length of the CDR3 is 16 residues. CDR3 protein: CSVEKGTSGGNTQLFF. The CDR3 DNA sequence: TGCAGCGTTGAAAAGGGTACTAGCGGGGGTAATACCCAGCTGTTTTTT.

CDR3 sequence reads: CASNPIRQPQHF. In DNA, the CDR3 is TGTGCCAGCAACCCCATTCGGCAGCCCCAGCATTTT. V is TRBV28 and J is TRBJ1-5, with D unresolved. CDR3 size: 12 residues. Trimming pared 7 bases from V and 7 bases from J, leaving 11 bases between. Germline values: CDR1 MDHEN, CDR2 SYDVKM.

In its sample, this clone was seen once. Different DNA sequences within this sample yield the same CDR3. CDR3 protein: CASSFLAGEGYEQYF. CDR3 bases: TGCGCCAGCAGCTTTTTAGCGGGAGAGGGCTACGAGCAGTACTTC. The chain joins TRBV5-1 to TRBJ2-7; the match to TRBD2 covers 9 bases. The CDR3 has 15 residues. In germline, CDR1 is SGHRS, CDR2 YFSETQ. Trimming took 2 bases from V and 3 from J; bases not matched to a gene: 6.

The chain joins TRBV11-3 to TRBJ2-5, with no clear D. CDR3 length: 13 amino acids. CDR1 and CDR2 (germline): SGHNT, YENEEA. V was cut by 1 base and J by 4 bases, with 7 bases left in between. CDR3 bases: TGTGCCAGCAGCTTAGTGGTGGGAGAGACCCAGTACTTC. It translates to CASSLVVGETQYF.

The genes are TRBV9 and TRBJ2-7, with 8 bases aligning to TRBD1. In germline, CDR1 is SGDLS, CDR2 YYNGEE. V gave up 4 bases and J gave up 1 base; unmatched junction bases: 10. The CDR3 extends over 16 amino acids. CDR3 bases: TGTGCCAGCAGCCCCGGACAGGGACTTTCGTCCTACGAGCAGTACTTC. This encodes CASSPGQGLSSYEQYF. The whole variable domain, remainder taken from reference TRBV9 and TRBJ2-7, is DSGVTQTPKHLITATGQRVTLRCSPRSGDLSVYWYQQSLDQGLQFLIQYYNGEERAKGNILERFSAQQFPDLHSELNLSSLELGDSALYFCASSPGQGLSSYEQYFGPGTRLTVT.

The gene calls are TRBV5-1 and TRBJ2-7, with D maybe TRBD1 (5 bases). This CDR3 has 15 amino acids. Germline V gene data show CDR1 as SGHRS and CDR2 as YFSETQ. V was pared by 2 bases and J by 2 bases, with 14 bases between. Written as DNA, the CDR3 is TGCGCCAGCAGCTTAGTAGACAGCCTGACCTACGAGCAGTACTTC. This gives the protein CASSLVDSLTYEQYF.